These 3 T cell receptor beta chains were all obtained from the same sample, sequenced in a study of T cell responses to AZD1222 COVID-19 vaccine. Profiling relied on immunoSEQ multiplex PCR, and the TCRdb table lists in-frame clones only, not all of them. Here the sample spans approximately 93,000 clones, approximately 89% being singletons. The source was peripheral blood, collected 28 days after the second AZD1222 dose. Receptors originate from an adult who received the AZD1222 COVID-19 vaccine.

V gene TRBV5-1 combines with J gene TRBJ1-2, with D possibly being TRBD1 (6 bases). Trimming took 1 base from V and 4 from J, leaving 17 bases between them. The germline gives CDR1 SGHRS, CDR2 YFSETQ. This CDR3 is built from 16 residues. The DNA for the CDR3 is TGCGCCAGCAGCTTGAATGGGGACATCGCCTCCTATGGCTACACCTTC. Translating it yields CASSLNGDIASYGYTF.

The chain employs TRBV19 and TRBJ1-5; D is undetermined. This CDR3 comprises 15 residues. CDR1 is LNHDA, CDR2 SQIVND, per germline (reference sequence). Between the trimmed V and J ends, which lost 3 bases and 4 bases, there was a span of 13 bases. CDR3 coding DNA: TGTGCCAGTAGTATCGCCCAGGCAAGGAATCAGCCCCAGCATTTT. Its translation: CASSIAQARNQPQHF.

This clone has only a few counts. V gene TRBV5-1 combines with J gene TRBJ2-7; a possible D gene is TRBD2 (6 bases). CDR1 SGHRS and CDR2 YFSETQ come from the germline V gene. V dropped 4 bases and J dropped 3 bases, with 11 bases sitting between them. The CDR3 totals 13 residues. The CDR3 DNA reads TGCGCCAGCAGCCAAATGGGGGGCTACGAGCAGTACTTC. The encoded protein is CASSQMGGYEQYF.